Described below is a single T cell receptor beta chain sequence and its context. Germline CDR1 and CDR2: SGHAT and FQNNGV. V was clipped by 4 bases and J by 5 bases, with 8 bases between them. CDR3 length: 12 residues. The record originates from a study of technical replicates of blood from a handful of donors. Some clones are missing from TCRdb's copy, which holds only in-frame ones; the method was immunoSEQ multiplex PCR. The table has more than 65,000 clones, roughly 96% seen once. This TCR came from a human donor in good health. This rearrangement joins TRBV11-2 to TRBJ2-5; D is perhaps TRBD2 (6 bases). Sequences were obtained from T cells isolated from PBMCs. As DNA, the CDR3 is TGTGCCAGCAGCTCCGGAGGGGAGACCCAGTACTTC. Amino acid sequence: CASSSGGETQYF.